A selection of T cell receptor beta chains follows, all from one sample in a study of control samples from healthy donors and cancer patients. Assay: immunoSEQ multiplex PCR; the TCRdb copy retains only in-frame clones and omits some. The table lists more than 85,000 clones, about nine tenths of them singletons. Sequenced input: blood. The receptors here all came from a human donor in good health. The donor label of this sample is uncertain. Both conserved end residues are part of each CDR3. The order of the fields is clone size, J gene, V gene, D gene, CDR3 DNA, CDR3 protein. A D gene is named only where the DNA matches it firmly. Rows give clone size only sometimes, using once, few, many, or a class for an expanded clone.

size: NA; J: TRBJ1-1; V: TRBV7-2; D: NA; DNA: TGTGCCAGCAGCTTAGATTATACGGGGAATGAAGCTTTCTTT; CDR3: CASSLDYTGNEAFF
size: NA; J: TRBJ2-7; V: TRBV7-2; D: TRBD1; DNA: TGTGCCAGCAGCAGGGGGCCGACAGGAAACTACGAGCAGTACTTC; CDR3: CASSRGPTGNYEQYF
size: NA; J: TRBJ1-2; V: TRBV10-3; D: NA; DNA: TGTGCCACTGGGGGGTCCTATGGCTACACCTTC; CDR3: CATGGSYGYTF
size: NA; J: TRBJ1-1; V: TRBV24-1; D: NA; DNA: TGTGCCACCATGTCTCGGTGGGCGGGGGTGAACGCTGAAGCTTTCTTT; CDR3: CATMSRWAGVNAEAFF
size: NA; J: TRBJ1-2; V: TRBV6-5; D: NA; DNA: TGTGCCAGCAGTTTTGGGGGTGGAAACTATGGCTACACCTTC; CDR3: CASSFGGGNYGYTF
size: NA; J: TRBJ2-7; V: TRBV28; D: NA; DNA: TGTGCCAGCAGTACCGCAGGGGACTTCACCTACGAGCAGTACTTC; CDR3: CASSTAGDFTYEQYF
size: NA; J: TRBJ1-2; V: TRBV27; D: NA; DNA: TGTGCCAGCAGTTTGGCCTCGGGGAACTATGGCTACACCTTC; CDR3: CASSLASGNYGYTF
size: NA; J: TRBJ1-2; V: TRBV12-5; D: NA; DNA: TGTGCTAGTGGTTTGGGGGCAGGCTCCGGCTACACCTTC; CDR3: CASGLGAGSGYTF
size: few; J: TRBJ2-2; V: TRBV9; D: NA; DNA: TGTGCCAGCAGCGCGACCTTAACCGGGGAGCTGTTTTTT; CDR3: CASSATLTGELFF
size: NA; J: TRBJ2-3; V: TRBV6-4; D: TRBD2; DNA: TGTGCCACCGAAGGACTAGCGGGGAGCACAGATACGCAGTATTTT; CDR3: CATEGLAGSTDTQYF
size: NA; J: TRBJ2-2; V: TRBV6-1; D: NA; DNA: TGTGCCAGCAGTGCGACACCGGGACACGCGACCGGGGAGCTGTTTTTT; CDR3: CASSATPGHATGELFF
size: NA; J: TRBJ2-1; V: TRBV6-6; D: TRBD2; DNA: TGTGCCAGCAGTCGACTAGCGGGGGGGACTAGCTCCTACAATGAGCAGTTCTTC; CDR3: CASSRLAGGTSSYNEQFF
size: NA; J: TRBJ2-3; V: TRBV2; D: NA; DNA: TGTGCCAGCAGGGAGGGACCTATCGGAGATACGCAGTATTTT; CDR3: CASREGPIGDTQYF
size: NA; J: TRBJ1-5; V: TRBV7-8; D: NA; DNA: TGTGCCAGCAGCTCCTTCCAAGGCAATCAGCCCCAGCATTTT; CDR3: CASSSFQGNQPQHF
size: NA; J: TRBJ1-5; V: TRBV4-1; D: NA; DNA: TGCGCCAGCAGCCAAGACGGATACAGCAATCAGCCCCAGCATTTT; CDR3: CASSQDGYSNQPQHF
size: NA; J: TRBJ1-3; V: TRBV4-2; D: NA; DNA: TGTGCCAGCAGCCAAGAAACGGGGTTGGACACAAGAAACACCATATATTTT; CDR3: CASSQETGLDTRNTIYF
size: NA; J: TRBJ1-4; V: TRBV12-3/TRBV12-4; D: NA; DNA: TGTGCCAGCAGTCCCGGGGAAAAACTGTTTTTT; CDR3: CASSPGEKLFF
size: NA; J: TRBJ1-2; V: TRBV5-1; D: TRBD1; DNA: TGCGCCAGCAGCTTTCAGGGGGAAGGCTACACCTTC; CDR3: CASSFQGEGYTF
size: NA; J: TRBJ1-3; V: TRBV5-5; D: NA; DNA: TGTGCCAGCAGCTTGGGCGGGAACACCATATATTTT; CDR3: CASSLGGNTIYF
size: NA; J: TRBJ1-3; V: TRBV9; D: NA; DNA: TGTGCCAGCAGCGATAGACGGGGGGCCAGCTCTGGAAACACCATATATTTT; CDR3: CASSDRRGASSGNTIYF
size: NA; J: TRBJ1-5; V: TRBV4-3; D: NA; DNA: TGCGCCAGCAGCCAAGATCGAAGGGCTCAGCCCCAGCATTTT; CDR3: CASSQDRRAQPQHF
size: NA; J: TRBJ2-2; V: TRBV12-5; D: NA; DNA: TGTGCTAGTGCAGGGTTGACCGGGGAGCTGTTTTTT; CDR3: CASAGLTGELFF
size: NA; J: TRBJ2-3; V: TRBV24-1; D: NA; DNA: TGTGCCACCAGTCCAACGGGGTGGCGGCAGGGAGAAACAGATACGCAGTATTTT; CDR3: CATSPTGWRQGETDTQYF
size: NA; J: TRBJ2-2; V: TRBV5-6; D: NA; DNA: TGTGCCAGCAGCGCCCGGGACTTGAACACCGGGGAGCTGTTTTTT; CDR3: CASSARDLNTGELFF